Listed below are T cell receptor beta chains from one sample, sequenced in a study of technical replicates of blood from a few donors. TCRdb's table, derived via immunoSEQ multiplex PCR, lists solely in-frame clones and lacks some. The sample carries about 80,000 clones, around 94% recorded once. The sample consisted of T cells isolated from PBMCs. All receptors derive from a human donor in good health. The conserved cysteine and the conserved F or W are not part of the CDR3 here. Fields, in order: V gene, CDR3 protein.

V: TRBV7-7; CDR3: ASSLAGGTLDTIY
V: TRBV7-6; CDR3: ASSPQGYTQPQH
V: TRBV19; CDR3: ASRDRGQETQY
V: TRBV10-3; CDR3: AISEGTSGLYEQY
V: TRBV18; CDR3: ASSPRTGADTQY
V: TRBV7-2; CDR3: ASSQDSSRPYEQY
V: TRBV10-2; CDR3: ASSAIARETQY
V: TRBV6-5; CDR3: ASRIGLQGISEAF
V: TRBV10-3; CDR3: AIGELGTSYEQY
V: TRBV5-1; CDR3: ASSLGFSGLAEYNEQF
V: TRBV7-8; CDR3: ASSLRRTGVTDTQY
V: TRBV19; CDR3: ASSTIGLAGPNEQF
V: TRBV11-3; CDR3: ASSLGQLAGAF
V: TRBV30; CDR3: AWSVTPPGGSTDTQY
V: TRBV6-5; CDR3: ASSLDWGADTQY
V: TRBV6-1; CDR3: ASRDRVTYEQY
V: TRBV14; CDR3: ASSQDRNQPQH
V: TRBV6-6; CDR3: ASSYRTGGAGELF
V: TRBV4-2; CDR3: ASSQGRRGYYNEQF
V: TRBV5-4; CDR3: ASSLDRGGNIQY
V: TRBV29-1; CDR3: SPHNEQF
V: TRBV11-2; CDR3: ASSLVFGAQLNEQF
V: TRBV5-8; CDR3: ASSRGGTSYEQY
V: TRBV19; CDR3: ASSITGDYGYT
V: TRBV27; CDR3: ASSHYPGRTDTQY
V: TRBV4-2; CDR3: ASSQEVYSTDTQY
V: TRBV12-5; CDR3: ASGQGDQPQH
V: TRBV27; CDR3: ASSLSTLREQY
V: TRBV5-1; CDR3: ASSFEGGINGYT
V: TRBV15; CDR3: ATSRPGPYEQY
V: TRBV27; CDR3: ASSLSGQGAFTDTQY
V: TRBV7-9; CDR3: ASSPRDRGKNYGYT
V: TRBV7-2; CDR3: ASSLGLGLAGYT
V: TRBV4-1; CDR3: ASSQEAPYNEQF
V: TRBV6-1; CDR3: ASQGQRGWENIQY
V: TRBV30; CDR3: AWNKGTGNEQF
V: TRBV11-3; CDR3: ASSSSTSTDTQY
V: TRBV9; CDR3: ASSTIDGNTGELF
V: TRBV5-8; CDR3: ASSLEQGLNEKLF
V: TRBV16; CDR3: ASSQSKDFGEQF
V: TRBV9; CDR3: ASTPGGTADVGQY
V: TRBV9; CDR3: ASSEGLAGYTQY
V: TRBV21-1; CDR3: ASSVNEGRGWT
V: TRBV14; CDR3: ASRQTGVSREQY
V: TRBV29-1; CDR3: SATDREDTEAF
V: TRBV6-5; CDR3: ASSSQGNEAF
V: TRBV4-3; CDR3: ASSQDLEGGFGEQF
V: TRBV30; CDR3: AWGTGAAAEAF
V: TRBV6-1; CDR3: ASSRGGNTEAF
V: TRBV30; CDR3: AYQRGEKTNTGELF
V: TRBV4-1; CDR3: ASSQGYFYEQY
V: TRBV5-1; CDR3: ASSLKQGFYEQY
V: TRBV7-2; CDR3: ASSLHLTVSGNTIY
V: TRBV2; CDR3: ASRLGTSSFSTDTQY
V: TRBV18; CDR3: ASSLIRQGLDSNQPQH
V: TRBV30; CDR3: AWSVLGGTPYEQY
V: TRBV19; CDR3: ASSTFRDRGYQPQH
V: TRBV10-3; CDR3: AIGAATGELF
V: TRBV2; CDR3: ASSSGGLVETQY